A selection of T cell receptor beta chains follows, all from one sample in a study of T-cell memory formation after mild COVID-19. One entry per CDR3 protein results from TCRdb running MiXCR on the 5' RACE reads. The table has roughly 550,000 distinct CDR3 sequences, around 20% seen once. The source material was PBMCs or a T cell subset sorted from them (not recorded which). These receptors were taken from an adult woman who had mild COVID-19 (a few samples of this study predate the infection). Cell type and time point are not known. The CDR3 runs from the conserved cysteine through the conserved F or W. The D gene is left open where the match is weak. Size values are once, few and many counts, or a class for expanded clones, and some rows have none.

abundance,v_gene,d_gene,j_gene,CDR3aa,CDR3nt
-,TRBV9,TRBD2,TRBJ2-2,CASSVSTGGPPGELFF,TGTGCCAGCAGCGTCAGTACGGGGGGGCCCCCCGGGGAGCTGTTTTTT
-,TRBV12-3/TRBV12-4,-,TRBJ2-7,CASSLAWVTYEQYF,TGTGCCAGCAGTTTAGCTTGGGTAACCTACGAGCAGTACTTC
-,TRBV24-1,-,TRBJ2-1,CATSDLRGHNEQFF,TGTGCCACCAGTGATTTGAGAGGACACAATGAGCAGTTCTTC
many,TRBV30,-,TRBJ2-1,CAWSRIGNEQFF,TGTGCCTGGAGTCGAATAGGAAATGAGCAGTTCTTC
-,TRBV5-4,-,TRBJ2-3,CASSFGRATSTDTQYF,TGTGCCAGCAGCTTCGGGCGGGCCACTAGCACAGATACGCAGTATTTT
-,TRBV11-2,-,TRBJ1-1,CASSSVGLQAFF,TGTGCCAGCAGCTCAGTTGGGTTGCAGGCTTTCTTT
many,TRBV6-1,-,TRBJ1-5,CASKSDGGRQPQHF,TGTGCCAGCAAGTCGGACGGGGGGCGTCAGCCCCAGCATTTT
few,TRBV27,-,TRBJ2-6,CASSLGKYSGANVLTF,TGTGCCAGCAGTTTGGGAAAGTACTCTGGGGCCAACGTCCTGACTTTC
few,TRBV10-3,-,TRBJ2-7,CAISAVLEGEQYF,TGTGCCATCAGTGCCGTACTGGAAGGGGAGCAGTACTTC
-,TRBV5-1,TRBD1,TRBJ2-5,CASSSYGQGAQETQYF,TGCGCCAGCAGCTCCTACGGACAGGGGGCTCAAGAGACCCAGTACTTC
few,TRBV12-3/TRBV12-4,TRBD1,TRBJ1-6,CASTLGQSISPLHF,TGTGCCAGCACCCTGGGACAGAGTATTTCACCCCTCCACTTT
-,TRBV19,-,TRBJ2-7,CASSSYGNFYEQYF,TGTGCCAGTAGTTCCTACGGAAACTTCTACGAGCAGTACTTC
-,TRBV20-1,-,TRBJ1-1,CSAGPRRGVTEAFF,TGCAGTGCTGGGCCGAGGAGAGGAGTCACTGAAGCTTTCTTT
-,TRBV6-4,-,TRBJ1-5,CASSDTGRGVSNQPQHF,TGTGCCAGCAGTGACACGGGAAGGGGGGTGAGCAATCAGCCCCAGCATTTT
-,TRBV6-1,-,TRBJ1-5,CASSEATGWGPQHF,TGTGCCAGCAGTGAAGCCACAGGGTGGGGGCCCCAGCATTTT
-,TRBV4-1,-,TRBJ1-4,CASSQVWGPGVSNEKLFF,TGCGCCAGCAGCCAAGTATGGGGCCCAGGGGTCTCGAATGAAAAACTGTTTTTT
-,TRBV11-3,-,TRBJ1-1,CASSLGHWDGENTEAFF,TGTGCCAGCAGCTTAGGTCACTGGGACGGAGAGAACACTGAAGCTTTCTTT
-,TRBV12-3/TRBV12-4,-,TRBJ2-7,CASRSPTGEQYF,TGTGCCAGCAGAAGCCCGACCGGGGAGCAGTACTTC
-,TRBV29-1,TRBD2,TRBJ2-7,CSVGLAGVYEQYF,TGCAGCGTTGGTTTAGCGGGGGTCTACGAGCAGTACTTC
-,TRBV20-1,TRBD1,TRBJ1-6,CSAREARGGGSYNSPLHF,TGCAGTGCTAGAGAAGCCAGGGGGGGCGGCTCCTATAATTCACCCCTCCACTTT
many,TRBV20-1,TRBD2,TRBJ2-7,CSARDALAGGLYEQYF,TGCAGTGCTAGAGATGCTCTAGCGGGGGGGCTCTACGAGCAGTACTTC
many,TRBV6-6,TRBD1,TRBJ2-7,CASSYGPGTGASEQYF,TGTGCCAGCAGTTACGGTCCCGGGACAGGGGCCTCCGAGCAGTACTTC
-,TRBV10-3,TRBD2,TRBJ2-3,CAISVGLAVTDTQYF,TGTGCCATCAGTGTTGGGCTAGCGGTCACAGATACGCAGTATTTT
-,TRBV7-6,TRBD2,TRBJ2-1,CASSLFTSENEQFF,TGTGCCAGCAGCTTATTCACTAGCGAGAATGAGCAGTTCTTC
-,TRBV7-8,-,TRBJ1-1,CASSSSRLSGFNTEAFF,TGTGCCAGCAGCTCCTCCCGGTTGTCAGGGTTTAACACTGAAGCTTTCTTT
-,TRBV24-1,TRBD2,TRBJ2-1,CATSDRASGGQFF,TGTGCCACCAGTGATAGAGCTAGCGGGGGGCAGTTCTTC
once,TRBV11-2,-,TRBJ2-1,CASSLEVPHEQFF,TGTGCCAGCAGCTTAGAGGTCCCCCATGAGCAGTTCTTC
few,TRBV6-2/TRBV6-3,TRBD1,TRBJ2-5,CASSIGTGGYQETQYF,TGTGCCAGCAGTATCGGGACAGGGGGATACCAAGAGACCCAGTACTTC
few,TRBV29-1,-,TRBJ1-2,CSVDGYGYTF,TGCAGCGTTGATGGCTATGGCTACACCTTC
few,TRBV7-9,-,TRBJ2-1,CASSPRTGRSSYNEQFF,TGTGCCAGCAGCCCCCGGACGGGGAGAAGCTCCTACAATGAGCAGTTCTTC
-,TRBV12-3/TRBV12-4,-,TRBJ2-3,CASRPGASTDTQYF,TGTGCCAGCAGACCCGGAGCTAGCACAGATACGCAGTATTTT
-,TRBV6-6,TRBD1,TRBJ2-5,CASSLKDRAGVRETQYF,TGTGCCAGCAGTTTAAAGGACAGGGCAGGGGTAAGGGAGACCCAGTACTTC
-,TRBV7-2,-,TRBJ1-2,CASSSHRELYGYTF,TGTGCCAGCAGCAGCCACCGGGAGCTCTATGGCTACACCTTC
-,TRBV29-1,-,TRBJ2-1,CSVTWDGAFHNEQFF,TGCAGCGTGACATGGGACGGAGCTTTCCACAATGAGCAGTTCTTC
-,TRBV24-1,TRBD1,TRBJ2-6,CATSGGTGWAGANVLTF,TGTGCCACCAGTGGTGGGACAGGTTGGGCTGGGGCCAACGTCCTGACTTTC
few,TRBV25-1,-,TRBJ2-3,CASSEYAGWGTDTQYF,TGTGCCAGCAGTGAATACGCAGGGTGGGGGACAGATACGCAGTATTTT
few,TRBV14,-,TRBJ2-5,CASSQDIGVKETQYF,TGTGCCAGCAGCCAAGACATCGGGGTGAAAGAGACCCAGTACTTC
few,TRBV7-9,TRBD1,TRBJ2-1,CASSLRQGAQVEQFF,TGTGCCAGCAGCTTAAGACAGGGGGCTCAGGTTGAGCAGTTCTTC
few,TRBV7-9,-,TRBJ1-5,CASSLGKRSNQPQHF,TGTGCCAGCAGCTTAGGAAAGAGGAGCAATCAGCCCCAGCATTTT
few,TRBV5-5,-,TRBJ2-3,CASSSGQITDTQYF,TGTGCCAGCAGCTCTGGACAGATCACAGATACGCAGTATTTT